This T cell receptor beta chain originates from a study of beta chain features in type 1 diabetes. Study-level points and caveats: HLA effects on TCRB rearrangement stayed unresolved here. Researchers report that Type 1 diabetes patients had moderately but significantly shorter TCRB CDR3s across all four CD4+ subsets.

This clone has a handful of counts. Its antigen is currently unknown. Of the isolated RNA, all was reverse transcribed, and so the sequenced material was expressed TCRB transcripts. The protocol was immunoSEQ multiplex PCR, while the TCRdb copy is restricted to in-frame clones and leaves out a portion. The sample records hundreds of thousands of clones, over 10% being singletons. Germline V CDR1 and CDR2: WSHSY, SAAADI. Germline trimming cut 6 bases from V and 4 bases from J; bases unmatched to any gene: 9. The CDR3 consists of 15 residues. The specimen was naive CD4+ T cells from blood. The clonotype originates from a man between 18 and 35 years old with type 1 diabetes. The chain couples TRBV10-2 to TRBJ2-1; 7 bases map to TRBD1. The CDR3 loop reads CASRDRVDAYNEQFF. Here the CDR3 DNA reads TGCGCCAGCAGAGACAGGGTGGATGCTTACAATGAGCAGTTCTTC.